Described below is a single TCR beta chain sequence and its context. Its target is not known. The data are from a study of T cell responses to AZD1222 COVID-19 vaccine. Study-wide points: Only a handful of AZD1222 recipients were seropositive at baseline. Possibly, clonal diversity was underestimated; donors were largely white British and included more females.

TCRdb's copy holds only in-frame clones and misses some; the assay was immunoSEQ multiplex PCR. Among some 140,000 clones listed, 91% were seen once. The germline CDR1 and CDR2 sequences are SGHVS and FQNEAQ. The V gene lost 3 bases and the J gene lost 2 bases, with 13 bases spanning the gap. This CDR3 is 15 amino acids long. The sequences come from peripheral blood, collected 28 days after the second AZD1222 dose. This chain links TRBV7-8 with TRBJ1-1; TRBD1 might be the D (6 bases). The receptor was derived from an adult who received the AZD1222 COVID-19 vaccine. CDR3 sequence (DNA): TGTGCCAGCAGCTTGTTGACAGGAATCAACACTGAAGCTTTCTTT. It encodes CASSLLTGINTEAFF.